The clone carrying this T cell receptor beta chain was recorded only once. The data were taken from a study of blood T cell repertoires in COVID-19. Sequencing used immunoSEQ multiplex PCR; TCRdb keeps in-frame clones, though not all of them. The top ten clones hold 3% to 3.5% of a sample with about 210,000 clones, about 88% of them seen once. Per the germline V gene, CDR1 is SGHRS and CDR2 is YFSETQ. Germline trimming cut 1 base from V and 7 bases from J; bases unmatched to any gene: 4. The CDR3 has 13 residues. This sequence originates from a man in his sixties with acute or convalescent COVID-19. Sequenced: peripheral blood. V is TRBV5-1 and J is TRBJ2-7; TRBD2 matches at 8 bases. CDR3 sequence reads: CASSLYGLAEQYF. CDR3 DNA sequence: TGCGCCAGCAGCTTGTACGGACTAGCTGAGCAGTACTTC.